This T cell receptor (beta chain) stems from a study of early T cells in non-severe SARS-CoV-2 infection. This clonotype was observed a handful of times. One entry per CDR3 protein results from TCRdb running MiXCR on the 5' RACE reads. The table shows 75,000 to 100,000 distinct CDR3 sequences, with 16% occurring only once. V shed 0 bases and J shed 5 bases, with 13 bases lying between them. The CDR3 has 14 amino acids. The germline V gene encodes CDR1 DFQATT and CDR2 SNEGSKA (reference sequence). The TCR sequence derives from an adult who was a healthcare worker with PCR-confirmed SARS-CoV-2 infection or an uninfected control (not recorded which). The specimen was whole blood. The V call is TRBV20-1, the J call TRBJ1-2; D gene uncertain. CDR3 loop: CSAREDRTSYGYTF. The CDR3 DNA is TGCAGTGCTAGAGAGGACCGGACTTCTTATGGCTACACCTTC.